These 28 T cell receptor beta chains originate from one sample sequenced in a study of identical twins. Via MiXCR, TCRdb re-called the 5' RACE reads, giving one row per CDR3 protein. The sample has about 340,000 distinct CDR3 sequences; over 9% are singletons. The same specimen was also included in a second study, on yellow fever vaccine responses in identical twins.

The sample taken for sequencing was CD8+ T cells sorted from blood. The receptors shown here come from a woman aged 18-29 years in good health.

This clonotype was counted many times. V gene TRBV6-5 combines with J gene TRBJ2-1, with 7 bases matching TRBD2. Trimming removed 0 bases from V and 0 bases from J; junction bases left unmatched: 2. The CDR3 is 16 residues long. The germline CDR1 and CDR2 sequences are MNHEY and SVGAGI. CDR3 amino acids: CASSYSGGSSYNEQFF. In DNA form, the CDR3 reads TGTGCCAGCAGTTACTCGGGGGGGAGCTCCTACAATGAGCAGTTCTTC.

V usage is TRBV4-1 and J usage is TRBJ2-1; TRBD2 is a possible D gene (6 bases). V was clipped by 4 bases and J by 3 bases, with 13 bases between them. The CDR3 contains 15 residues. Germline V lookup: CDR1 MGHRA, CDR2 YSYEKL. CDR3 amino acids: CASSLAPAGYNEQFF. Here the CDR3 DNA reads TGCGCCAGCAGCCTAGCGCCAGCGGGCTACAATGAGCAGTTCTTC.

This clonotype was seen just once. A junction boundary mismatches the germline segment, possibly from a read error. The chain employs TRBV6-2 or TRBV6-3 and TRBJ1-1; D is undetermined. Germline V gene data show CDR1 as MNHEY and CDR2 as SVGEGT. This CDR3 region has 12 residues. CDR3 in DNA: TGTGCCAGCAGTTACTCGATGGGTGAAGCTTCCTTT. Translation gives CASSYSMGEASF.

V and J are TRBV29-1 and TRBJ1-2; 7 nucleotides line up with TRBD1. Germline values: CDR1 SQVTM, CDR2 ANQGSEA. The length of the CDR3 is 14 residues. With 6 bases clipped from V and 4 bases from J, the junction kept 11 bases outside the gene matches. In nucleotides, the CDR3 is TGCAGCGTCTTACCTCCACAGGGGTTCTATGGCTACACCTTC. Residues: CSVLPPQGFYGYTF.

This clonotype was detected many times. The chain joins TRBV4-1 to TRBJ2-1, with D perhaps matching TRBD1 (6 bases). The CDR3 covers 14 residues. Trimming shortened V by 2 bases and J by 6 bases, and 11 bases separated the two germline ends. The germline CDR1 and CDR2 sequences are MGHRA and YSYEKL. As DNA, the CDR3 is TGCGCCAGCAGCCAACTCGGGACAATCAATGAGCAGTTCTTC. This codes for CASSQLGTINEQFF.

This clonotype was picked up many times. V is TRBV29-1 and J is TRBJ2-2; the D gene is possibly TRBD1 (6 bases). V was cut by 4 bases and J by 8 bases, with 14 bases left in between. CDR1 is SQVTM, CDR2 ANQGSEA, per germline. The CDR3 loop spans 13 amino acids. Written as DNA, the CDR3 is TGCAGCGTTGTTGGGACAAGGGATGGGGAGCTGTTTTTT. It yields the protein CSVVGTRDGELFF.

The chain is built from TRBV9 and TRBJ2-2; TRBD2 might be the D (6 bases). The ends were cut back, 4 bases at V and 0 bases at J, with 22 bases in the middle. The germline V gene has CDR1 SGDLS and CDR2 YYNGEE. This CDR3 has 19 amino acids. The chain's CDR3 is CASSSPLGGYPPNTGELFF. CDR3 coding DNA: TGTGCCAGCAGCTCCCCCCTCGGGGGATACCCCCCGAACACCGGGGAGCTGTTTTTT.

V is TRBV7-6 and J is TRBJ2-7; possible D gene TRBD1, 6 bases. Germline loops: CDR1 SGHVS, CDR2 FNYEAQ. This CDR3 has 14 residues. Trimming removed 1 base from V and 2 bases from J, with 9 bases in between. CDR3: CASSLDGGPYEQYF. CDR3 DNA sequence: TGTGCCAGCAGCTTAGATGGGGGCCCCTACGAGCAGTACTTC.

The rearrangement joins TRBV20-1 to TRBJ1-2; 9 positions agree with TRBD1. V was pared by 1 base and J by 4 bases, with 1 base of the junction left unmatched. Looked up from germline, CDR1 is DFQATT and CDR2 is SNEGSKA (reference sequence). The CDR3 is 13 amino acids. The CDR3 protein is CSARGQGVYGYTF. The DNA of the CDR3 is TGCAGTGCTAGAGGACAGGGGGTCTATGGCTACACCTTC.

This clonotype has ten or more counts. The chain uses TRBV13 and TRBJ2-1, with TRBD2 as a possible D gene (5 bases). V was pared by 3 bases and J by 8 bases, with 11 bases between. In germline, CDR1 is PRHDT, CDR2 FYEKMQ (reference sequence). The length of the CDR3 is 13 residues. The CDR3 nucleotides are TGTGCCAGCAGCTTTGACAAGGACTATGAGCAGTTCTTC. It codes for CASSFDKDYEQFF.

This clonotype was recorded once. This chain links TRBV5-6 with TRBJ2-7; TRBD1 might be the D (6 bases). Trimming took off 4 bases at V and 7 bases at J, with 18 bases between the two ends. This CDR3 has 14 amino acids. Germline loops: CDR1 SGHDT, CDR2 YYEEEE. CDR3 sequence: CASSPGDTPTEQYF. The CDR3 DNA reads as TGTGCCAGCAGCCCCGGGGACACCCCAACGGAGCAGTACTTC.

V and J are TRBV27 and TRBJ2-7; 7 nucleotides match TRBD2. CDR1 is MNHEY, CDR2 SMNVEV, per germline (reference sequence). Trimming took 5 bases from V and 7 from J; bases not matched to a gene: 8. The CDR3 runs to 13 residues. DNA of the CDR3: TGTGCCAGCAGTGATCCCCTTAGCGGGGAGCAGTACGTC. Its protein product is CASSDPLSGEQYV.

The CDR3 bases are TGCAGCGTTGAAGTTTGGTCCAGGGGGGAAAACACCGGGGAGCTGTTTTTT. Encoded protein: CSVEVWSRGENTGELFF. The rearrangement uses TRBV29-1 and TRBJ2-2, with D perhaps matching TRBD1 (7 bases). CDR1 and CDR2 from the germline V gene are SQVTM and ANQGSEA. V dropped 1 base and J dropped 2 bases, with 17 bases sitting between them. The CDR3 is made up of 17 amino acids.

This sequence joins TRBV6-2 or TRBV6-3 and TRBJ1-2, with D perhaps matching TRBD1 (5 bases). The CDR3 is 14 residues long. Between the trimmed V and J ends, which lost 7 bases and 2 bases, there was a span of 14 bases. Germline V gene data show CDR1 as MNHEY and CDR2 as SVGEGT. This chain's CDR3 is CASTPRGANYGYTF. The CDR3 nucleotides are TGTGCCAGCACCCCGCGAGGGGCCAACTATGGCTACACCTTC.

This clonotype appeared many times. This chain links TRBV5-1 with TRBJ2-7; 7 nucleotides line up with TRBD1. Per the germline V gene, CDR1 is SGHRS and CDR2 is YFSETQ. The CDR3 is 14 residues long. With 3 bases clipped from V and 5 bases from J, the junction kept 8 bases outside the gene matches. CDR3 protein: CASSSPGGLDEQYF. The CDR3 coding sequence is TGCGCCAGCAGCTCACCAGGGGGTCTGGACGAGCAGTACTTC.

The chain links TRBV10-3 to TRBJ2-5; TRBD2 agrees at 13 bases. Germline V gene lookup returns CDR1 ENHRY and CDR2 SYGVKD. The CDR3 has 18 amino acids. V lost 3 bases and J lost 5; bases outside the gene matches: 12. Written as DNA, the CDR3 is TGTGCCATCAGTGATGGGACTAGCGGGATCGGAAGGCTTGAGACCCAGTACTTC. Protein product: CAISDGTSGIGRLETQYF.

The rearrangement joins TRBV20-1 to TRBJ1-1; D is perhaps TRBD1 (5 bases). The CDR3 length is 15 residues. Germline CDR1 DFQATT, CDR2 SNEGSKA (reference sequence). V lost 0 bases, J lost 3 bases, and 14 bases lay in between. Here the CDR3 reads CSARDFAGLDTEAFF. The DNA of the CDR3 is TGCAGTGCTAGAGATTTCGCAGGGCTCGACACTGAAGCTTTCTTT.

This clonotype appeared many times. The chain is built from TRBV5-1 and TRBJ2-3, with TRBD2 identical over 11 bases. CDR3 size: 16 residues. The V gene end was trimmed by 5 bases and the J gene end by 6 bases; junction bases not matched to a gene: 11. Germline CDR1 SGHRS, CDR2 YFSETQ. CDR3 region: CASRSSGRANGDTQYF. CDR3 coding DNA: TGCGCCAGCAGGAGTAGCGGGAGGGCGAATGGGGATACGCAGTATTTT.

This clonotype turned up a few times. The V call is TRBV27, the J call TRBJ1-5; D remains ambiguous. Germline CDR1 MNHEY, CDR2 SMNVEV (reference sequence). This CDR3 region has 14 residues. V shed 3 bases and J shed 0 bases, with 6 bases lying between them. CDR3: CASSLYSSNQPQHF. The CDR3 DNA sequence: TGTGCCAGCAGTTTGTACAGTAGCAATCAGCCCCAGCATTTT.

This clonotype has a handful of counts. The J gene is TRBJ2-2, the V gene TRBV6-4, with D unclear. The ends were cut back, 0 bases at V and 4 bases at J, with 3 bases in the middle. The CDR3 is made up of 13 amino acids. Germline assignment: CDR1 MRHNA and CDR2 SNTAGT. DNA of the CDR3: TGTGCCAGCAGTGACTCAACCACCGGGGAGCTGTTTTTT. This codes for CASSDSTTGELFF.

This clonotype was found once. The V call is TRBV19, the J call TRBJ2-7; 10 positions agree with TRBD1. Germline CDR1 and CDR2: LNHDA and SQIVND (reference sequence). Losses at the gene ends were 6 bases for V and 1 base for J; bases not matched to a gene: 6. CDR3 length equals 15 residues. The CDR3 region has the DNA TGTGCCAGTAGCACTGACAGGGGGCAGTCCTACGAGCAGTACTTC. Its protein is CASSTDRGQSYEQYF.

The chain has TRBV24-1 and TRBJ2-5, with TRBD1 identical over 8 bases. The V gene's germline CDR1 is KGHDR and CDR2 SFDVKD. V lost 4 bases to trimming and J lost 5 bases; unmatched junction nucleotides: 8. The CDR3 length is 15 residues. The chain's CDR3 is CATSDQGAGQETQYF. CDR3 in DNA: TGTGCCACCAGTGACCAGGGGGCAGGTCAGGAGACCCAGTACTTC.

There are a few counts of this clonotype. The V gene is TRBV5-1, the J gene TRBJ1-5, with unresolved D. This CDR3 comprises 14 residues. Per the germline V gene, CDR1 is SGHRS and CDR2 is YFSETQ. The germline V and J ends were trimmed by 2 bases and 2 bases, with 8 bases remaining between them. The CDR3 here is CASSLDGGNQPQHF. The CDR3 DNA reads TGCGCCAGCAGCTTAGATGGGGGCAATCAGCCCCAGCATTTT. Filled out from reference TRBV5-1 and TRBJ1-5, the complete variable domain reads KAGVTQTPRYLIKTRGQQVTLSCSPISGHRSVSWYQQTPGQGLQFLFEYFSETQRNKGNFPGRFSGRQFSNSRSEMNVSTLELGDSALYLCASSLDGGNQPQHFGDGTRLSIL.

This clonotype was counted ten times or more. The chain combines TRBV12-3 or TRBV12-4 with TRBJ2-7; 9 nucleotides align to TRBD1. Germline trimming cut 7 bases from V and 3 bases from J; bases unmatched to any gene: 7. The CDR3 runs 14 residues. This CDR3 reads CASTMGQGLYEQYF. In nucleotides, the CDR3 is TGTGCCAGCACCATGGGACAGGGCCTCTACGAGCAGTACTTC.

The chain carries TRBV9 and TRBJ2-7; the match to TRBD2 covers 14 bases. With 4 bases clipped from V and 5 bases from J, the junction kept 5 bases outside the gene matches. This CDR3 contains 15 residues. The V gene's germline CDR1 is SGDLS and CDR2 YYNGEE. CDR3 region: CASSRTSGRYNEQYF. The CDR3 bases are TGTGCCAGCAGCAGGACTAGCGGGAGGTACAACGAGCAGTACTTC. The full variable domain, in which reference TRBV9 and TRBJ2-7 provide the parts outside the CDR3, is DSGVTQTPKHLITATGQRVTLRCSPRSGDLSVYWYQQSLDQGLQFLIQYYNGEERAKGNILERFSAQQFPDLHSELNLSSLELGDSALYFCASSRTSGRYNEQYFGPGTRLTVT.

The genes are TRBV5-1 and TRBJ1-3, with D perhaps TRBD1 (5 bases). The CDR3 extends over 16 amino acids. Per germline, CDR1 SGHRS and CDR2 YFSETQ. Trimming took 0 bases from V and 3 from J, leaving 13 bases between them. CDR3 coding DNA: TGCGCCAGCAGCTTGGATCCGGACAAGGGTGGAAACACCATATATTTT. It codes for CASSLDPDKGGNTIYF. Full variable domain (remainder filled in from reference TRBV5-1 and TRBJ1-3): KAGVTQTPRYLIKTRGQQVTLSCSPISGHRSVSWYQQTPGQGLQFLFEYFSETQRNKGNFPGRFSGRQFSNSRSEMNVSTLELGDSALYLCASSLDPDKGGNTIYFGEGSWLTVV.

The CDR3 spells CATSRDLTTGNTIYF. The CDR3 DNA sequence: TGTGCCACCAGCAGAGATCTAACCACTGGAAACACCATATATTTT. The rearrangement uses TRBV15 and TRBJ1-3; no clear D gene. The germline V gene has CDR1 LNHNV and CDR2 YYDKDF (reference sequence). The CDR3 is 15 residues long. The V gene lost 0 bases and the J gene lost 2 bases, with 8 bases spanning the gap. Filled out from reference TRBV15 and TRBJ1-3, the complete variable domain reads DAMVIQNPRYQVTQFGKPVTLSCSQTLNHNVMYWYQQKSSQAPKLLFHYYDKDFNNEADTPDNFQSRRPNTSFCFLDIRSPGLGDTAMYLCATSRDLTTGNTIYFGEGSWLTVV.

This clonotype appeared a few times. This chain links TRBV9 with TRBJ2-3; 7 positions match TRBD1. Germline assignment: CDR1 SGDLS and CDR2 YYNGEE. The CDR3 sequence is 14 residues long. Trimming at V came to 2 bases and at J to 1 base, leaving 1 base not matched to a gene. The DNA for the CDR3 is TGTGCCAGCAGCGTCGGACAGGGCACAGATACGCAGTATTTT. Residues: CASSVGQGTDTQYF.